The T cell receptor (beta chain) under discussion was sequenced for a study of T cell responses to AZD1222 COVID-19 vaccine. Study results and limitations: The donors showed a predominance of white British ancestry and of females, with possible underestimation of clonal diversity. Elevations in Spike-specific TCR breadth and depth followed administration of two AZD1222 doses. It was only a handful of AZD1222 recipients who were seropositive at baseline.

CDR1 MRHNA and CDR2 SNTAGT come from the germline V gene. Trimming stripped 2 bases from V and 7 bases from J, with 6 bases between. CDR3 size: 13 residues. Produced via immunoSEQ multiplex PCR; TCRdb's table is partial and in-frame only. The data hold approximately 190,000 clones, with roughly 92% observed a single time. Points on this clone: Its antigen is not known.

The receptor's source is an adult in good health. Sample: peripheral blood, taken on day 0 of AZD1222 vaccination. The chain is built from TRBV6-4 and TRBJ1-6; no clear D gene. As DNA, the CDR3 is TGTGCCAGCAGTGACATCGAGAATTCACCCCTCCACTTT. Its protein product is CASSDIENSPLHF.